The 8 T cell receptor beta chains below were found in one sample sequenced in a study of OX40 agonist ivuxolimab in advanced cancers. Sequencing was performed with immunoSEQ multiplex PCR; in TCRdb, only in-frame clones are kept and a portion is missing. The repertoire holds around 72,000 clones, with around nine tenths as singletons. This material consisted of CD4+ or CD8+ T cells sorted from blood, taken in a trial of the OX40 agonist ivuxolimab. The receptors were sampled from an adult with an advanced solid tumor such as melanoma, head and neck, liver or kidney cancer.

V is TRBV27 and J is TRBJ1-5, with D possibly TRBD1 on 5 matching bases. The CDR3 has 15 residues. CDR1 MNHEY and CDR2 SMNVEV come from the germline V gene (reference sequence). Trimming left V 5 bases short and J 0 bases short, with 11 bases between. Here the CDR3 reads CASSPQTDSNQPQHF. The CDR3 DNA reads as TGTGCCAGCAGTCCTCAGACAGATAGCAATCAGCCCCAGCATTTT.

This chain joins TRBV29-1 and TRBJ2-5, with D possibly being TRBD1 (6 bases). The CDR3 runs to 14 residues. V was trimmed by 4 bases and J by 5 bases, leaving 17 bases between them. Germline assignment: CDR1 SQVTM and CDR2 ANQGSEA. The CDR3 reads CSVGWPGEGETQYF. The CDR3 DNA reads as TGCAGCGTTGGGTGGCCAGGGGAAGGGGAGACCCAGTACTTC. Looking up the rest from reference TRBV29-1 and TRBJ2-5 gives the full variable domain: SAVISQKPSRDICQRGTSLTIQCQVDSQVTMMFWYRQQPGQSLTLIATANQGSEATYESGFVIDKFPISRPNLTFSTLTVSNMSPEDSSIYLCSVGWPGEGETQYFGPGTRLLVL.

This chain links TRBV6-5 with TRBJ2-2, with unresolved D. This CDR3 is 15 amino acids long. V dropped 2 bases and J dropped 5 bases, with 12 bases sitting between them. Germline CDR1 reads MNHEY; CDR2 reads SVGAGI. Written as DNA, the CDR3 is TGTGCCAGCAGTTACCGGGCTAAACGGACCGGGGAGCTGTTTTTT. This encodes CASSYRAKRTGELFF.

This clone was seen only a few times. The chain carries TRBV6-6 and TRBJ1-1; D might be TRBD1 (6 bases). The CDR3 is made up of 14 amino acids. CDR1 is MNHNY, CDR2 SVGAGI, per germline (reference sequence). Trimming removed 4 bases at V and 5 bases at J, with 14 bases between. The CDR3 coding sequence is TGTGCCAGCAGTTCTCAGGGGCAAGGAACTGAAGCTTTCTTT. It encodes CASSSQGQGTEAFF.

V and J are TRBV7-3 and TRBJ2-1, with TRBD2 matching over 10 bases. Germline V gene lookup returns CDR1 SGHTA and CDR2 FQGTGA. V gave up 1 base and J gave up 6 bases; unmatched junction bases: 3. The CDR3 sequence is 15 residues long. CDR3: CASSLKAGGLNEQFF. The CDR3 nucleotides read TGTGCCAGCAGCTTAAAAGCGGGAGGGCTCAATGAGCAGTTCTTC. Full variable domain (remainder filled in from reference TRBV7-3 and TRBJ2-1): GAGVSQTPSNKVTEKGKYVELRCDPISGHTALYWYRQSLGQGPEFLIYFQGTGAADDSGLPNDRFFAVRPEGSVSTLKIQRTERGDSAVYLCASSLKAGGLNEQFFGPGTRLTVL.

This clone has just one count. The rearrangement uses TRBV10-3 and TRBJ2-5; no firm D call. Germline V gene data show CDR1 as ENHRY and CDR2 as SYGVKD. V lost 4 bases to trimming and J lost 4 bases, with 7 bases between them. The CDR3 extends over 12 amino acids. CDR3 amino acids: CAISGDVETQYF. The CDR3 DNA is TGTGCCATCAGTGGGGATGTAGAGACCCAGTACTTC.

This clone was seen just once. The chain recombines TRBV6-6 with TRBJ1-3; tentatively, D is TRBD1 (5 bases). V was clipped by 2 bases and J by 8 bases, with 13 bases between them. This CDR3 contains 14 residues. In germline, CDR1 is MNHNY, CDR2 SVGAGI (reference sequence). The CDR3 DNA follows: TGTGCCAGCAGTTACCCACCGGGGGGGGACACCATATATTTT. The encoded protein is CASSYPPGGDTIYF.

The chain uses TRBV5-4 and TRBJ2-7; 13 positions agree with TRBD2. CDR3 size: 15 residues. V was clipped by 4 bases and J by 4 bases; unmatched bases: 5. Per germline, CDR1 SGHNT and CDR2 YYREEE (reference sequence). This chain's CDR3 is CASSRGTSGIYEQYF. In DNA, the CDR3 is TGTGCCAGCAGCCGCGGGACTAGCGGGATATACGAGCAGTACTTC.